This T cell receptor beta chain was sequenced in a study of blood T cells in healthy people across ages. Study-wide results and limits: The unsorted PBMCs prevented any conclusive comparison of naive versus antigen-experienced cells. It was held that diversity estimates obtained from one million T cells represented underestimates.

A J-beta primer mix and a sample-barcoded 5' primer were used in a second PCR of roughly 6 to 11 cycles. TCRdb called the 5' RACE reads again in MiXCR, with one record for every CDR3 protein. The sample has 1,100,000 or so distinct CDR3 sequences, under 45% seen once. V was pared by 4 bases and J by 5 bases, with 17 bases between. The CDR3 contains 15 residues. The V gene's germline CDR1 is SEHNR and CDR2 FQNEAQ (reference sequence). Concerning this clonotype itself: Its antigen is unknown.

Staff drew around 10 milliliters of peripheral blood from each donor. The chain joins TRBV7-9 to TRBJ1-2, with TRBD1 as a possible D gene (5 bases). The sample taken for sequencing was blood. This clonotype was obtained from a woman aged 55-69 years in good health. The CDR3 loop reads CASSSSRELGYGYTF. The CDR3 DNA sequence: TGTGCCAGCAGCTCTTCCAGGGAATTAGGGTATGGCTACACCTTC.